The clone carrying this TCR beta chain appeared many times. Its antigen is as yet unknown. Trimming cost V 2 bases and J 3 bases, with 5 bases left between them. CDR1 and CDR2 (germline): MNHNY, SVGAGI (reference sequence). The CDR3 totals 12 residues. Time point defined: pre-sensitization, week 0. Treatment described: therapeutic diphenylcyclopropenone sensitization with weekly scalp DPC. Blood draws came first, before each patch test. The record originates from a study of human T cells and chemical hapten exposure. A single record per CDR3 protein comes from TCRdb applying MiXCR to the RACE reads. The sample lists 95,000 to 150,000 distinct CDR3 sequences; roughly 13% were seen once. Study-wide findings and caveats: PT1 expanded TCR numbers tracked positively with patch test score.

This chain connects TRBV6-6 to TRBJ2-7; no clear D. The sample here was whole blood, taken in connection with sensitization to the hapten diphenylcyclopropenone (DPC). This sequence originates from a woman aged 18 to 35 with alopecia areata. Some clones in this sample may be carry-over from other donors' samples. The CDR3 here is CASSYPFYEQYF. CDR3 bases: TGTGCCAGCAGTTACCCCTTCTACGAGCAGTACTTC.